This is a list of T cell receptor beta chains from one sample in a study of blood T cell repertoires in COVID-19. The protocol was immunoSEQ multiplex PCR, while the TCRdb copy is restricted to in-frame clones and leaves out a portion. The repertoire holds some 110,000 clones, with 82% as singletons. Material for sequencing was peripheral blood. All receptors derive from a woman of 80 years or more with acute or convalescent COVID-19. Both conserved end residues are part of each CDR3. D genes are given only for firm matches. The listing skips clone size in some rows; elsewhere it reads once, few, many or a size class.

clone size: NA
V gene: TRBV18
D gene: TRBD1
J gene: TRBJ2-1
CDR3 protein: CASSPQRQGYNEQFF
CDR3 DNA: TGTGCCAGCTCACCCCAGAGACAGGGGTACAATGAGCAGTTCTTC

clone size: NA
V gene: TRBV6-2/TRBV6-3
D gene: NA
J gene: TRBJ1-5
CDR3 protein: CASSYSHSNQPQHF
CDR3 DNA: TGTGCCAGCAGTTACAGCCATAGCAATCAGCCCCAGCATTTT

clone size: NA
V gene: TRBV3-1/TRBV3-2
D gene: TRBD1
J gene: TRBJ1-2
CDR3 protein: CASSQLTGGFGYTF
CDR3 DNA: TGTGCCAGCAGCCAATTGACAGGGGGATTCGGCTACACCTTC

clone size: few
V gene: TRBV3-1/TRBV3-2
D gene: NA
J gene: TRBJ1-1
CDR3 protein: CASSRGGSNTEAFF
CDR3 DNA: TGTGCCAGCAGCCGGGGGGGATCGAACACTGAAGCTTTCTTT

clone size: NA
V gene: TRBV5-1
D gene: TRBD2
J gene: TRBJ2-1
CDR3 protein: CASSAGTSGIGEQFF
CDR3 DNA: TGCGCCAGCAGTGCTGGGACTAGCGGGATTGGGGAGCAGTTCTTC

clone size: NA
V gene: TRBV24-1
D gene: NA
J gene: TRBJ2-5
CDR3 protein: CATSDERETQYF
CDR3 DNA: TGTGCCACCAGTGACGAGCGGGAGACCCAGTACTTC

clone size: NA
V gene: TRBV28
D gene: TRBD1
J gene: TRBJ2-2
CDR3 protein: CASSWSGTATGELFF
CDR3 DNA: TGTGCCAGCAGCTGGTCCGGGACAGCTACCGGGGAGCTGTTTTTT

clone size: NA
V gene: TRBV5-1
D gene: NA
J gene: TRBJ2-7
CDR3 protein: CASSPSQGAREQYF
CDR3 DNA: TGCGCCAGCAGCCCCTCACAGGGAGCAAGGGAGCAGTACTTC

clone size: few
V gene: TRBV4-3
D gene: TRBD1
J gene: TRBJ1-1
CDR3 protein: CASSQQTGGGTEAFF
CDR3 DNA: TGCGCCAGCAGCCAACAGACAGGGGGAGGGACTGAAGCTTTCTTT

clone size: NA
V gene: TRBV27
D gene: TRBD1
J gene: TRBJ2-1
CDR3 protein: CASSLRPQGDEQFF
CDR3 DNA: TGTGCCAGCAGTTTGCGACCCCAGGGGGATGAGCAGTTCTTC

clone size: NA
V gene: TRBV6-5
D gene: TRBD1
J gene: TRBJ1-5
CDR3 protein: CASSRTGGGNQPQHF
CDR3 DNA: TGTGCCAGCAGTCGTACAGGGGGAGGCAATCAGCCCCAGCATTTT

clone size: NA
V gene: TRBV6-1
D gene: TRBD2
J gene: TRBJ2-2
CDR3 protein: CASSVMGTSGRFGNTGELFF
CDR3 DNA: TGTGCCAGCAGTGTTATGGGGACTAGCGGGAGATTTGGGAACACCGGGGAGCTGTTTTTT

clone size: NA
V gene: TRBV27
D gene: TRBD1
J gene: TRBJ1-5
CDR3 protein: CASSLGQGNQPQHF
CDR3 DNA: TGTGCCAGCAGTTTGGGACAGGGCAATCAGCCCCAGCATTTT

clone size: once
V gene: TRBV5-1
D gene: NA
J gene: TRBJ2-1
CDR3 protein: CASSLGGPENEQFF
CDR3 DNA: TGCGCCAGCAGCTTGGGAGGGCCGGAAAATGAGCAGTTCTTC

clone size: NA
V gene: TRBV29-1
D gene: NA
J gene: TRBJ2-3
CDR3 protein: CSVEDSRGRDTQYF
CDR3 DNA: TGCAGCGTTGAAGATAGCAGGGGAAGGGATACGCAGTATTTT

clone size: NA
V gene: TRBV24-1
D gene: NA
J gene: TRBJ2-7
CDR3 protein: CATSDSGREQYF
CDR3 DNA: TGTGCCACCAGTGATTCAGGGCGGGAGCAGTACTTC

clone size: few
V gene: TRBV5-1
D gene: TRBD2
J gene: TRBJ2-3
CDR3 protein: CASTLGSGRAGDTQYF
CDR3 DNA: TGCGCCAGCACGCTAGGTAGCGGGAGGGCGGGAGATACGCAGTATTTT

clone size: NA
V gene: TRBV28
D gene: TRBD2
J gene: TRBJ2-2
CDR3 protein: CATGTSVTGELFF
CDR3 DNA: TGTGCCACCGGGACTAGCGTAACCGGGGAGCTGTTTTTT

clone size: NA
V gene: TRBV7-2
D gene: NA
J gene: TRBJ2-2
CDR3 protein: CASSLGVANTGELFF
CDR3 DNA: TGTGCCAGCAGCTTAGGTGTAGCGAACACCGGGGAGCTGTTTTTT

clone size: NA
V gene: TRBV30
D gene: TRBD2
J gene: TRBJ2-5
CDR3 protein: CAWSSGQETQYF
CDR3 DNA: TGTGCCTGGTCTAGCGGCCAAGAGACCCAGTACTTC

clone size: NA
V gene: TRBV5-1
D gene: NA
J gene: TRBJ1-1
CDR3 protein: CASSFGMGTGDTEAFF
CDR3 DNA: TGCGCCAGCAGCTTCGGCATGGGCACCGGGGACACTGAAGCTTTCTTT

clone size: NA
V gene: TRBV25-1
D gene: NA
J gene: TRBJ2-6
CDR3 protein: CASSPAGANVLTF
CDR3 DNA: TGTGCCAGCAGCCCGGCTGGGGCCAACGTCCTGACTTTC

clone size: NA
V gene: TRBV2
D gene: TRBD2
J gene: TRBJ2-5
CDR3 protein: CATMPGLADQETQYF
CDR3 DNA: TGTGCCACGATGCCGGGACTAGCGGACCAAGAGACCCAGTACTTC

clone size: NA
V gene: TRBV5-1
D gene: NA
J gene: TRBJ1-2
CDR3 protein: CASSLAGQGHGYTF
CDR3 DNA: TGCGCCAGCAGCTTGGCCGGGCAGGGCCATGGCTACACCTTC

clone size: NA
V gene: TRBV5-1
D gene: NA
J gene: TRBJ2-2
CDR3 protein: CASSLGSGNTGELFF
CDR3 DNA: TGCGCCAGCAGCTTGGGGTCAGGGAACACCGGGGAGCTGTTTTTT

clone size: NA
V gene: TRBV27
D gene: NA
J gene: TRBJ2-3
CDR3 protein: CASSLRRGQTDTQYF
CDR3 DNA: TGTGCCAGCAGTTTACGGCGCGGGCAGACAGATACGCAGTATTTT

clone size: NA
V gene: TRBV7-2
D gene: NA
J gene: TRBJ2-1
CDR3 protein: CASSLANRGYNEQFF
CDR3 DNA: TGTGCCAGCAGCTTAGCGAATCGGGGATACAATGAGCAGTTCTTC

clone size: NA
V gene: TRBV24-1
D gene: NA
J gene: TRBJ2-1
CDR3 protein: CATSWTDNNEQFF
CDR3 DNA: TGTGCCACCAGTTGGACGGACAACAATGAGCAGTTCTTC

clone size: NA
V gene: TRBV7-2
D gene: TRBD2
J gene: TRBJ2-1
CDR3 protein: CASSLDRLAGKQFF
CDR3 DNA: TGTGCCAGCAGCTTAGATCGACTAGCGGGAAAGCAGTTCTTC

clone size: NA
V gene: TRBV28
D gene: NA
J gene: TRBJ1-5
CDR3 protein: CASTRGGNQPQHF
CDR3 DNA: TGTGCCAGCACCCGAGGGGGTAATCAGCCCCAGCATTTT

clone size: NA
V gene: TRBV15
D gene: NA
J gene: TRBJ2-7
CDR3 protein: CATSRDRYRGGTLSYEQYF
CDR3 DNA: TGTGCCACCAGCAGAGATAGGTATAGGGGAGGGACACTCTCCTACGAGCAGTACTTC

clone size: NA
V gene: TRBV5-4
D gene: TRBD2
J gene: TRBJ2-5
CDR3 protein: CASSLPASGGEETQYF
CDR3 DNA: TGTGCCAGCAGCTTGCCGGCTAGCGGGGGGGAAGAGACCCAGTACTTC

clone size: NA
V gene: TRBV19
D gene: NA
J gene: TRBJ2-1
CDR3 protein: CASSTALDPPSYNEQFF
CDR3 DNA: TGTGCCAGTAGTACTGCACTAGACCCTCCTTCCTACAATGAGCAGTTCTTC

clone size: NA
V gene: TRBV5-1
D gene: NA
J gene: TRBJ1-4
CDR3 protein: CASSPSGNEKLFF
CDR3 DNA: TGCGCCAGCAGCCCGTCGGGGAATGAAAAACTGTTTTTT

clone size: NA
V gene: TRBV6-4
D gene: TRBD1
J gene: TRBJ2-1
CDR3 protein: CASSDQPGQGYNEQFF
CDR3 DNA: TGTGCCAGCAGTGACCAACCGGGACAGGGATACAATGAGCAGTTCTTC

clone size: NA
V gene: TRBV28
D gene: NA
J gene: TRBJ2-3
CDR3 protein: CASSFNSPRDTQYF
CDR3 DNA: TGTGCCAGCAGTTTTAATAGTCCCCGAGATACGCAGTATTTT

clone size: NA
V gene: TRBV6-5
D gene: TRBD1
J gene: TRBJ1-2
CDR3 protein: CASSYRDREGYTF
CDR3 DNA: TGTGCCAGCAGTTACCGAGACAGGGAGGGCTACACCTTC

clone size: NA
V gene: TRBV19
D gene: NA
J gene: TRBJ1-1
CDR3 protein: CASSSSAGRNTEAFF
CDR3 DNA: TGTGCCAGTAGCTCGTCGGCAGGGCGGAACACTGAAGCTTTCTTT

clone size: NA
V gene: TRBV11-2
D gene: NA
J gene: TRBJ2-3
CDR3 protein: CASSFGGSGPDTQYF
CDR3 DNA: TGTGCCAGCAGCTTCGGAGGGAGTGGTCCAGATACGCAGTATTTT

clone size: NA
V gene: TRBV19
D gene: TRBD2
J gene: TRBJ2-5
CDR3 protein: CASSMLAGGVETQYF
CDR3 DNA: TGTGCCAGTAGTATGCTAGCGGGAGGGGTGGAGACCCAGTACTTC

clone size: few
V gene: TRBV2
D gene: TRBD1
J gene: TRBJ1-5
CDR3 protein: CASSGQGGGQPQHF
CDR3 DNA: TGTGCCAGCAGTGGACAGGGGGGAGGTCAGCCCCAGCATTTT

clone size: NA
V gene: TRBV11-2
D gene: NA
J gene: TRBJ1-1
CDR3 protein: CASSLLGNTEAFF
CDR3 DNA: TGTGCCAGCAGCCTACTAGGGAACACTGAAGCTTTCTTT

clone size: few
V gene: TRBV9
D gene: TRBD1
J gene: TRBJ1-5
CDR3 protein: CASSVGQGANQPQHF
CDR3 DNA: TGTGCCAGCAGCGTAGGACAGGGCGCCAATCAGCCCCAGCATTTT

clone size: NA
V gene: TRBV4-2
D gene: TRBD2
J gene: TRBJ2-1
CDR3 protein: CASSQGSGGLYNEQFF
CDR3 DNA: TGTGCCAGCAGCCAAGGAAGCGGGGGCCTCTACAATGAGCAGTTCTTC

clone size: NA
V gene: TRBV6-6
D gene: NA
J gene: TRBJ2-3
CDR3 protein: CASSYSPPPDTQYF
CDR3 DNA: TGTGCCAGCAGTTACTCTCCCCCTCCAGATACGCAGTATTTT

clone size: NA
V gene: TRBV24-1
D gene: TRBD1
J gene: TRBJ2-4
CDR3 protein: CATSEARGTGIQYF
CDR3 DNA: TGTGCCACCAGTGAGGCCAGGGGGACGGGCATTCAGTACTTC

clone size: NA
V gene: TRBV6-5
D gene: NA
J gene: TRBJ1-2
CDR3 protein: CASSVTGLGYTF
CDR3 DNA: TGTGCCAGCAGCGTCACAGGGCTTGGCTACACCTTC

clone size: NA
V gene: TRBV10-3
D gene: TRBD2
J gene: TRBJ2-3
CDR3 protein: CAIRTSGSIDTQYF
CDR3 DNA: TGTGCCATCAGGACTAGCGGGAGTATAGATACGCAGTATTTT

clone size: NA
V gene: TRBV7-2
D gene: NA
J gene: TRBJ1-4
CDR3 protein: CASRRGTNEKLFF
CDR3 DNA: TGTGCCAGCAGAAGGGGTACTAATGAAAAACTGTTTTTT

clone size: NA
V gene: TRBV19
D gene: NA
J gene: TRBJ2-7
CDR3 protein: CASLGSSYEQYF
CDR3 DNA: TGTGCCAGCCTGGGGAGCTCCTACGAGCAGTACTTC

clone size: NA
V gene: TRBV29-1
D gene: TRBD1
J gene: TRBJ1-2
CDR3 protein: CSVRQGVGGYTF
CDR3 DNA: TGCAGCGTTCGCCAGGGGGTAGGGGGCTACACCTTC

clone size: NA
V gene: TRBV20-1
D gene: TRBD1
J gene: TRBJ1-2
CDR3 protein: CSASPNTGTGRGYTF
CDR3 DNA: TGCAGTGCTAGTCCAAACACCGGGACAGGTCGTGGCTACACCTTC

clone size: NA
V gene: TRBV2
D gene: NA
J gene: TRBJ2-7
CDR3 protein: CASSVRYPIYEQYF
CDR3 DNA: TGTGCCAGCAGTGTGCGATATCCCATCTACGAGCAGTACTTC

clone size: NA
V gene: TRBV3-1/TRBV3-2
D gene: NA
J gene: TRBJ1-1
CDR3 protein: CASSQDGGSHTEAFF
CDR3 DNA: TGTGCCAGCAGCCAAGATGGGGGGAGCCACACTGAAGCTTTCTTT

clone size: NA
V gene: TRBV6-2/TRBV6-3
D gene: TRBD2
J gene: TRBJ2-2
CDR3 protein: CASSYRGRAFGELFF
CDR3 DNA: TGTGCCAGCAGTTACCGCGGGAGGGCCTTCGGGGAGCTGTTTTTT

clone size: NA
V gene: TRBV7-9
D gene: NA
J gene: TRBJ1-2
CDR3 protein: CASSSEKNYGYTF
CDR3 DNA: TGTGCCAGCAGCTCGGAGAAGAACTATGGCTACACCTTC

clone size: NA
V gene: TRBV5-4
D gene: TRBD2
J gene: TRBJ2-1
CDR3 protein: CASSLGGLAVYNEQFF
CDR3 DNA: TGTGCCAGCAGCTTGGGGGGACTAGCCGTCTACAATGAGCAGTTCTTC

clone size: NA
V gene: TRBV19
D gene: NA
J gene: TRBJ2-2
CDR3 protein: CASSKRDSFITTGELFF
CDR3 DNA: TGTGCCAGTAGTAAACGGGACTCCTTTATCACCACCGGGGAGCTGTTTTTT

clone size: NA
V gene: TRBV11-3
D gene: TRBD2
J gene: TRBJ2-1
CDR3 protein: CASSLDFAAGRSNEQFF
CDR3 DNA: TGTGCCAGCAGCTTAGATTTCGCAGCGGGACGTTCCAATGAGCAGTTCTTC

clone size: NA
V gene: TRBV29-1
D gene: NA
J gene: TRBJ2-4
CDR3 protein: CSVEGQGDRNIQYF
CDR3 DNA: TGCAGCGTTGAAGGACAAGGAGACAGAAACATTCAGTACTTC